The 20 T cell receptor beta chains in this list originate from one sample, sequenced in a study of T cell responses to AZD1222 COVID-19 vaccine. Repertoires were generated with immunoSEQ multiplex PCR, while TCRdb's copy carries only in-frame clones and drops some. The sample holds some 97,000 clones, 80% to 95% seen once. Sequenced here: peripheral blood, sampled on day 0 of AZD1222 vaccination. These receptors were taken from an adult in good health.

The chain employs TRBV10-3 and TRBJ2-1; 10 bases are a match to TRBD2. Germline CDR1 reads ENHRY; CDR2 reads SYGVKD. V gave up 5 bases and J gave up 3 bases; unmatched junction bases: 4. CDR3 length: 15 amino acids. The CDR3 region has the DNA TGTGCCATCAGTCCGACTAGCGGGTACTACAATGAGCAGTTCTTC. Translating gives CAISPTSGYYNEQFF.

The rearrangement uses TRBV9 and TRBJ2-5; D possibly matches TRBD1 or TRBD2 (6 bases each). The length of the CDR3 is 14 residues. CDR1 SGDLS and CDR2 YYNGEE come from the germline V gene. V was trimmed by 7 bases and J by 6 bases, leaving 19 bases between them. The CDR3 region is CASGGGNPGKTQYF. The CDR3 nucleotides read TGTGCCAGCGGAGGGGGTAACCCCGGGAAGACCCAGTACTTC.

The rearrangement uses TRBV9 and TRBJ1-1; maybe TRBD1 (6 bases). The CDR3 has 15 amino acids. Germline CDR1 and CDR2: SGDLS and YYNGEE. Trimming removed 7 bases at V and 3 bases at J, with 19 bases between. The CDR3 loop is CASAAGEGRYTEAFF. CDR3 bases: TGTGCCAGCGCAGCAGGGGAAGGTCGGTACACTGAAGCTTTCTTT.

The V gene is TRBV11-2, the J gene TRBJ1-4; a possible D gene is TRBD1 (5 bases). Trimming pared 5 bases from V and 0 bases from J, leaving 16 bases between. The CDR3 loop spans 17 amino acids. Germline CDR1 SGHAT, CDR2 FQNNGV. The CDR3 here is CASSGGGFLATNEKLFF. CDR3 DNA sequence: TGTGCCAGCAGCGGGGGAGGGTTTTTAGCAACTAATGAAAAACTGTTTTTT. The full variable domain, with the rest looked up from reference TRBV11-2 and TRBJ1-4, is EAGVAQSPRYKIIEKRQSVAFWCNPISGHATLYWYQQILGQGPKLLIQFQNNGVVDDSQLPKDRFSAERLKGVDSTLKIQPAKLEDSAVYLCASSGGGFLATNEKLFFGSGTQLSVL.

The chain links TRBV10-1 to TRBJ1-6; D is undetermined. V dropped 1 base and J dropped 10 bases, with 11 bases sitting between them. Germline CDR1 reads WNHNN; CDR2 reads SYGVQD (reference sequence). CDR3 length: 14 residues. The CDR3 DNA reads as TGCGCCAGCAGTGAGTTTTCTGTTGGATCACCCCTCCACTTT. The encoded protein is CASSEFSVGSPLHF.

V is TRBV14 and J is TRBJ1-6, with a possible D match to TRBD1 (6 bases). This CDR3 has 14 residues. Per the germline V gene, CDR1 is SGHDN and CDR2 is FVKESK. V was shortened by 4 bases and J by 5 bases, with 9 bases between the two germline ends. DNA of the CDR3: TGTGCCAGCAGCCCGGACAGAAATAATTCACCCCTCCACTTT. Translation gives CASSPDRNNSPLHF.

The rearrangement joins TRBV14 to TRBJ1-3; D might be TRBD1 (5 bases). CDR3 length: 15 residues. Trimming pared 0 bases from V and 4 bases from J, leaving 10 bases between. Germline V lookup: CDR1 SGHDN, CDR2 FVKESK. In nucleotides, the CDR3 is TGTGCCAGCAGCCAAGATTTGGGGACCGGAAACACCATATATTTT. Translating it yields CASSQDLGTGNTIYF.

This clone was picked up one time. J is TRBJ2-3 and V is TRBV19; TRBD1 matches at 10 bases. Germline loops: CDR1 LNHDA, CDR2 SQIVND (reference sequence). This CDR3 contains 14 residues. The J segment lost 6 bases and the V segment lost 6 bases, leaving 6 bases of the junction unmatched. The chain's CDR3 is CASSTGQGFDTQYF. For the CDR3, the DNA is TGTGCCAGTAGCACGGGACAGGGGTTCGATACGCAGTATTTT.

The chain links TRBV7-9 to TRBJ1-1, with 7 bases identical to TRBD1. Trimming removed 4 bases from V and 8 bases from J; junction bases left unmatched: 10. Germline V gives CDR1 SEHNR, CDR2 FQNEAQ (reference sequence). There are 14 residues in the CDR3. In DNA, the CDR3 is TGTGCCAGCAGCTCGGGGACAGTCGAAGAAGAAGCTTTCTTT. This gives the protein CASSSGTVEEEAFF.

A single count supports this clone. V usage is TRBV29-1 and J usage is TRBJ2-7; D possibly corresponds to TRBD2 (6 bases). This CDR3 region has 12 residues. V was pared by 4 bases and J by 3 bases, with 10 bases between. CDR1 and CDR2 (germline): SQVTM, ANQGSEA. The CDR3 DNA reads TGCAGCGTTGGCCCGGGAGACTACGAGCAGTACTTC. It is translated as CSVGPGDYEQYF.

J is TRBJ2-7 and V is TRBV5-4, with D possibly TRBD1 on 6 matching bases. The CDR3 consists of 15 residues. Per germline, CDR1 SGHNT and CDR2 YYREEE (reference sequence). With 0 bases removed from V and 3 bases from J, the gap between germline ends came to 13 bases. The CDR3 loop reads CASSLASGDGYEQYF. CDR3 in DNA: TGTGCCAGCAGCTTGGCTTCAGGGGATGGCTACGAGCAGTACTTC.

The chain links TRBV7-3 to TRBJ2-2; D uncertain. This CDR3 is built from 15 residues. The V and J ends lost 3 bases and 6 bases respectively, with 14 bases between them. Looked up from germline, CDR1 is SGHTA and CDR2 is FQGTGA. The CDR3 sequence: CASSFTIGVPGELFF. CDR3 DNA: TGTGCCAGCAGCTTTACGATTGGGGTCCCCGGGGAGCTGTTTTTT.

This chain joins TRBV28 and TRBJ1-1, with unresolved D. The germline gives CDR1 MDHEN, CDR2 SYDVKM. The CDR3 has 12 amino acids. The V and J ends lost 6 bases and 8 bases respectively, with 13 bases between them. This CDR3 reads CASRDPSVEAFF. The CDR3 nucleotides are TGTGCCAGCAGGGATCCATCAGTCGAAGCTTTCTTT.

This clone appeared a single time. The junction does not match germline at one end; this may be a read error. The chain uses TRBV2 and TRBJ1-1; tentatively, D is TRBD1 (6 bases). CDR1 and CDR2 from the germline V gene are SNHLY and FYNNEI. This CDR3 comprises 15 residues. The CDR3 DNA is TGTGCCAGCAGCGAAGGGACACCCCTTAACACTGAAGCTTTCTTT. It codes for CASSEGTPLNTEAFF.

The chain joins TRBV6-4 to TRBJ2-1, with 13 bases that match TRBD2. After removal of 5 bases from V and 1 base from J, the junction contained 5 bases not matched to a gene. From germline, CDR1 is MRHNA and CDR2 SNTAGT. The CDR3 length is 17 residues. This CDR3 reads CASSQTSGRISYNEQFF. CDR3 DNA: TGTGCCAGCAGTCAGACTAGCGGGAGGATTTCCTACAATGAGCAGTTCTTC.

This clone was counted a single time. The chain carries TRBV19 and TRBJ2-1; D gene uncertain. V dropped 3 bases and J dropped 5 bases, with 11 bases sitting between them. CDR1 and CDR2 (germline): LNHDA, SQIVND (reference sequence). This CDR3 comprises 14 residues. CDR3 sequence reads: CASSMDGQNNEQFF. The CDR3 DNA follows: TGTGCCAGTAGTATGGACGGGCAAAACAATGAGCAGTTCTTC.

The V and J genes are TRBV5-5 and TRBJ2-7, with TRBD2 as a possible D gene (5 bases). V was shortened by 3 bases and J by 7 bases, with 17 bases between the two germline ends. Germline V gene lookup returns CDR1 SGHKS and CDR2 YYEKEE (reference sequence). This CDR3 spans 14 amino acids. The CDR3 DNA is TGTGCCAGCAGCTCAGAGGGTAAAGGTAGGGAGCAGTACTTC. Its protein is CASSSEGKGREQYF.

V and J are TRBV2 and TRBJ2-2; D is undetermined. Per germline, CDR1 SNHLY and CDR2 FYNNEI. CDR3 size: 15 residues. V lost 6 bases to trimming and J lost 0 bases, with 11 bases between them. The CDR3, as DNA: TGTGCCAGCAGACCTAGACTCACGAACACCGGGGAGCTGTTTTTT. It yields the protein CASRPRLTNTGELFF.

The V gene is TRBV6-1, the J gene TRBJ1-5, with D tentatively TRBD1 (6 bases). The CDR3 loop spans 14 amino acids. Per the germline V gene, CDR1 is MNHNS and CDR2 is SASEGT. The V end lost 0 bases, the J end lost 7 bases, and 10 bases lay between the germline ends. CDR3 protein: CASSEAGASQPQHF. The CDR3, as DNA: TGTGCCAGCAGTGAAGCGGGGGCGAGCCAGCCCCAGCATTTT.

A remark on this clone: Other nucleotide sequences from this sample produce the same CDR3. The gene calls are TRBV9 and TRBJ1-3; D is unclear. This CDR3 comprises 10 residues. V was shortened by 10 bases and J by 0 bases, with 2 bases between the two germline ends. The germline gives CDR1 SGDLS, CDR2 YYNGEE. CDR3 sequence: CASSGNTIYF. The CDR3 DNA follows: TGTGCCTCCTCTGGAAACACCATATATTTT. Drawing the rest from reference TRBV9 and TRBJ1-3, the complete variable domain is DSGVTQTPKHLITATGQRVTLRCSPRSGDLSVYWYQQSLDQGLQFLIQYYNGEERAKGNILERFSAQQFPDLHSELNLSSLELGDSALYFCASSGNTIYFGEGSWLTVV.